This T cell receptor (beta chain) was obtained from a study of T cells in Graves' hyperthyroidism and ophthalmopathy (dated by TCRdb to between 2018 and 2021). For the study in its entirety: Peripheral blood was sampled at the time of initial diagnosis, prior to any treatment. Following sampling, methimazole starting at 30 mg daily was given to hyperthyroidism patients, and high-dose intravenous methylprednisolone was given to ophthalmopathy patients. In addition, the study compared T-cell repertoires in thyroid tissue and in blood from a handful of Graves' hyperthyroidism patients. To identify distinguishing TCR V-J signatures, a discovery cohort of 100 or so patients was used, comprising fewer than 45 with Graves' ophthalmopathy and 57 with stable Graves' hyperthyroidism. For training and testing, the roughly 97 patients in the discovery cohort were randomly divided in a 7:3 ratio. Whether ophthalmopathy could be predicted prospectively was tested in an independent validation cohort made up of roughly 19 hyperthyroidism patients plus 17 patients who later progressed to ophthalmopathy. TCR Vbeta CDR3 sequencing of 130 to 150 peripheral blood samples (over 40 ophthalmopathy, 75 to 85 hyperthyroidism and roughly 17 progressor patients) is reported in the paper.

V is reduced by 0 bases and J by 3 bases, leaving a spacing of 8 bases between them. The CDR3 covers 14 residues, taking in both the cysteine and the phenylalanine. Only the CDR3 DNA stays, 42 bases, in frame from base 1. The germline V gene sets CDR1 to MNHEY and CDR2 to SVGEGT. Stable Graves' hyperthyroidism was defined as no progression to ophthalmopathy during 18 months of follow-up. The hyperthyroidism patients were between 18 and 65 years old and newly diagnosed, with a disease duration of less than 2 months. Patients with uncontrolled infections, other autoimmune diseases, pregnancy or lactation were excluded. Diagnoses were established on the basis of clinical symptoms, serum thyroxine and TRAb, thyroid ultrasound, and orbital computed tomography. PBMCs were isolated from about 10 ml of fresh peripheral blood by Ficoll-Paque density gradient centrifugation. Trizol reagent was used to extract total RNA, and RNA quality was then checked on an Agilent 2100 Bioanalyzer.

TCR beta CDR3 regions were amplified from RNA transcripts. A first-round RT-PCR of the TCR CDR3 used the HTBI primer set with the Qiagen OneStep RT-PCR kit. A second multiplex PCR round built the libraries, followed by size selection and purification. Libraries were sequenced paired-end with 100 bp reads on an Illumina HiSeq2000. On the study's bioinformatics: SOAPnuke was used to process the raw data, throwing out any read that contained adapters or uncalled bases, had a mean Phred below 15, or lacked an exact constant-primer or identifier match. High-quality paired reads were merged with COPE v1.2.5, and unique nucleotide sequences were defined as clonotypes. MiTCR v1.1 was used to align the clonotypes against IMGT TRBV, TRBD and TRBJ reference segments. The analysis included only V-J combinations with a frequency above 0.0001, which together covered 99% to 99.2% of the repertoires. The TCS score was defined as F50 (clonal expansion) divided by E x V (chaos), with BLOSUM62-based TCRdist calculated between CDR3 peptides within each V-J. Welch's t-statistics and random forest reduced 450 to 600 V-J features to roughly 13, which were used in a naive Bayes classifier (R e1071). Thyroid-blood repertoire similarity was quantified with the Morisita-Horn index. The raw public data were reprocessed by TCRdb itself: fastp quality trimming at Q25, MiXCR clonotype calling, in-frame beta chains only. Identical CDR3 protein sequences are pooled into one entry, listed with their most common genes and DNA. The V and J calls follow TCRdb's processing rather than the paper's. This sample is represented by hundreds of thousands of distinct CDR3 sequences; more than 30% of them were singletons. The ten largest clones take up about 9% of the sample.

On the study overall, not on this receptor specifically: Most expanded thyroid clonotypes (frequency above 0.001) were also detected in blood, suggesting blood repertoires may reflect thyroid immune responses. In validation, the model predicted progression to ophthalmopathy a median of 6.5 months before onset, with 65% to 71% sensitivity and more than 72% specificity. Sample size was not statistically predetermined, and investigators were not blinded to group allocation. Ophthalmopathy was separated from stable hyperthyroidism by a 13 V-J signature model, with approximately 85% sensitivity and roughly 84% specificity obtained in cross-validation and 80%/75% obtained in testing.

This clonotype was counted between two and nine times. The specificity of this receptor is unknown. No qualities accompany the bases; no much larger clone lies one base away. Sequenced material: blood. This receptor was obtained from a young man with Graves' hyperthyroidism. The sequence joins TRBV6-2 or TRBV6-3 to TRBJ1-1, with no D gene named confidently. The nucleotide sequence is given as TGTGCCAGCAGTTACTCAGGAGGGTACACTGAAGCTTTCTTT. This sequence encodes CASSYSGGYTEAFF.